These 19 T cell receptor beta chains share one sample of origin, sequenced in a study of patients and donors after allogeneic stem cell transplantation. TCRdb independently ran MiXCR on the RT-PCR reads; one entry per CDR3 protein. This sample has approximately 200,000 distinct CDR3 sequences, with less than 50% found just once. Sequencing input: blood, either unsorted or a sorted T cell fraction (not recorded which). These receptors came from a human donor who was either an allogeneic HSCT recipient or a stem cell or donor lymphocyte infusion donor (not recorded which). It is not recorded whose cells these are; they may come from a transplant donor.

The genes are TRBV3-1 and TRBJ1-4; D is undetermined. Trimming left V 4 bases short and J 8 bases short, with 11 bases between. CDR3 size: 13 residues. Germline loops: CDR1 LGHDT, CDR2 YNNKEL (reference sequence). CDR3 residues: CASSPGGYEKLFF. The CDR3 nucleotides read TGTGCCAGCAGCCCCGGAGGGTACGAAAAACTGTTTTTT.

The table lists this clonotype with a few counts. The chain has TRBV7-2 and TRBJ1-2; TRBD1 is a possible D gene (6 bases). CDR1 is SGHTA and CDR2 is FQGNSA in the germline V gene. V lost 5 bases and J 2 bases, leaving 12 bases between the germline ends. The CDR3 extends over 14 amino acids. The CDR3 DNA follows: TGTGCCAGCAGCCCGTCAGGGGTAAACTATGGCTACACCTTC. It yields the protein CASSPSGVNYGYTF.

The chain recombines TRBV30 with TRBJ2-2; no clear D. CDR1 is GTSNPN, CDR2 SVGIG, per germline (reference sequence). V lost 2 bases and J lost 1, with 17 bases in between. The length of the CDR3 is 17 residues. The CDR3 DNA is TGTGCCTGGAGTCGAGAACATCCCTACGGGAACACCGGGGAGCTGTTTTTT. It specifies CAWSREHPYGNTGELFF. The full variable domain, its missing parts supplied by reference TRBV30 and TRBJ2-2, is SQTIHQWPATLVQPVGSPLSLECTVEGTSNPNLYWYRQAAGRGLQLLFYSVGIGQISSEVPQNLSASRPQDRQFILSSKKLLLSDSGFYLCAWSREHPYGNTGELFFGEGSRLTVL.

This clonotype was detected only a few times. CDR3 in amino acids: CASRPGQGLNTEAFF. CDR3 nucleotide sequence: TGCGCCAGCAGACCGGGACAGGGGTTGAACACTGAAGCTTTCTTT. The V gene is TRBV5-1, the J gene TRBJ1-1, with 10 nucleotides matching TRBD1. Trimming took 5 bases from V and 0 from J; bases not matched to a gene: 4. The germline gives CDR1 SGHRS, CDR2 YFSETQ. The CDR3 contains 15 residues. The full variable domain, completed using reference TRBV5-1 and TRBJ1-1, is KAGVTQTPRYLIKTRGQQVTLSCSPISGHRSVSWYQQTPGQGLQFLFEYFSETQRNKGNFPGRFSGRQFSNSRSEMNVSTLELGDSALYLCASRPGQGLNTEAFFGQGTRLTVV.

The rearrangement links TRBV4-2 to TRBJ2-7; the D gene is possibly TRBD2 (5 bases). The CDR3 length is 14 residues. CDR1 and CDR2 from the germline V gene are LGHNA and YNFKEQ. V was pared by 6 bases and J by 2 bases, with 14 bases between. The CDR3 here is CASRRSGKAYEQYF. CDR3 coding DNA: TGTGCCAGCAGGAGGTCGGGGAAGGCCTACGAGCAGTACTTC.

J is TRBJ1-5 and V is TRBV12-3 or TRBV12-4; D is ambiguous. The CDR3 consists of 15 residues. Deletions cut 8 bases from V and 4 bases from J, with 18 bases between. The CDR3 DNA reads as TGTGCCAGCGGAATCGGACGGGGAGAAAATCAGCCCCAGCATTTT. Translation: CASGIGRGENQPQHF.

The V and J genes are TRBV12-3 or TRBV12-4 and TRBJ2-5, with D perhaps TRBD2 (6 bases). The V and J ends lost 8 bases and 5 bases respectively, with 15 bases between them. This CDR3 comprises 13 residues. The CDR3 DNA reads as TGTGCCAGCTGCGGGGCAGGGTACGAGACCCAGTACTTC. It yields the protein CASCGAGYETQYF.

V is TRBV12-3 or TRBV12-4 and J is TRBJ1-5; D not certain. This CDR3 has 11 amino acids. The V gene lost 8 bases and the J gene lost 5 bases, with 7 bases spanning the gap. The chain's CDR3 is CASGGDQPQHF. CDR3 in DNA: TGTGCCAGCGGCGGGGATCAGCCCCAGCATTTT.

The chain links TRBV5-1 to TRBJ2-1; D ambiguous. V was shortened by 4 bases and J by 7 bases, with 9 bases between the two germline ends. The CDR3 runs 12 residues. Germline assignment: CDR1 SGHRS and CDR2 YFSETQ. The CDR3 sequence is CASSPFENEQFF. In DNA, the CDR3 is TGCGCCAGCAGCCCCTTCGAGAATGAGCAGTTCTTC.

Written as DNA, the CDR3 is TGTGCCAGCAGCCCGACTGAGCCCTACAATGAGCAGTTCTTC. Its protein product is CASSPTEPYNEQFF. The V and J genes are TRBV12-3 or TRBV12-4 and TRBJ2-1; D gene uncertain. V was shortened by 6 bases and J by 2 bases, with 11 bases between the two germline ends. The CDR3 is made up of 14 amino acids.

The chain uses TRBV12-3 or TRBV12-4 and TRBJ2-5; D is unresolved. This CDR3 has 13 amino acids. The V end lost 5 bases, the J end lost 3 bases, and 10 bases lay between the germline ends. The CDR3 DNA follows: TGTGCCAGCAGTCCCGCTCTAGAAGAGACCCAGTACTTC. Translated: CASSPALEETQYF.

This clonotype was observed a few times. The rearrangement links TRBV6-5 to TRBJ2-1, with D tentatively TRBD2 (6 bases). Trimming took 5 bases from V and 12 from J, leaving 14 bases between them. The V gene's germline CDR1 is MNHEY and CDR2 SVGAGI. The CDR3 extends over 12 amino acids. DNA for the CDR3: TGTGCCAGCAGTCCCGGAGGGCCGGCGCAGTTCTTC. Residues: CASSPGGPAQFF.

V is TRBV6-2 or TRBV6-3 and J is TRBJ1-5, with D unclear. The CDR3 sequence is 14 residues long. Between the trimmed V and J ends, which lost 6 bases and 10 bases, there was a span of 19 bases. The V gene's germline CDR1 is MNHEY and CDR2 SVGEGT. The CDR3 DNA is TGTGCCAGCAGCGGCGGTTTGAAGGTTAGCCCCCAGCATTTT. Translating gives CASSGGLKVSPQHF.

This clonotype was counted a few times. The CDR3 nucleotides read TGTGCCAGCAGTCCTACCGGGACAACGACCGGGGAGCTGTTTTTT. Its protein is CASSPTGTTTGELFF. The rearrangement links TRBV7-9 to TRBJ2-2, with D possibly TRBD1 on 6 matching bases. Trimming removed 6 bases from V and 5 bases from J, with 16 bases in between. The CDR3 is 15 amino acids. Germline CDR1 and CDR2: SEHNR and FQNEAQ (reference sequence).

The rearrangement joins TRBV14 to TRBJ1-1; D gene unclear. With 0 bases removed from V and 11 bases from J, the gap between germline ends came to 16 bases. This CDR3 is built from 14 residues. The germline gives CDR1 SGHDN, CDR2 FVKESK. The CDR3 sequence is CASSQDWPMGMAFF. The CDR3 bases are TGTGCCAGCAGCCAAGATTGGCCTATGGGGATGGCTTTCTTT.

The genes are TRBV5-1 and TRBJ2-1; TRBD1 might be the D (6 bases). The V and J ends lost 0 bases and 0 bases respectively, with 10 bases between them. This CDR3 has 16 amino acids. Germline V gene lookup returns CDR1 SGHRS and CDR2 YFSETQ. CDR3 sequence: CASSLEGGASYNEQFF. The DNA for the CDR3 is TGCGCCAGCAGCTTGGAAGGGGGAGCCTCCTACAATGAGCAGTTCTTC.

V and J are TRBV9 and TRBJ2-1; 12 nucleotides agree with TRBD1. Germline lookup yields CDR1 SGDLS and CDR2 YYNGEE. Trimming took 4 bases from V and 10 from J; bases not matched to a gene: 12. The CDR3 has 16 residues. The CDR3 region has the DNA TGTGCCAGCAGCACCCGTCTCCGGGACAGGGGGCGAGAGCAGTTCTTC. It codes for CASSTRLRDRGREQFF.

The J gene is TRBJ2-7, the V gene TRBV29-1; 9 nucleotides line up with TRBD1. V shed 5 bases, J shed 7 bases, and the junction held 9 bases outside the gene matches. Germline loops: CDR1 SQVTM, CDR2 ANQGSEA. The CDR3 totals 13 residues. The CDR3 reads CSVIPGTGQEQYF. DNA for the CDR3: TGCAGCGTTATTCCCGGGACAGGGCAGGAGCAGTACTTC.

Ten or more counts support this clonotype. The chain is built from TRBV12-3 or TRBV12-4 and TRBJ2-2; 9 bases fit TRBD2. V trimming: 6 bases; J trimming: 1 base; junction bases outside the gene matches: 6. This CDR3 region has 16 residues. CDR3 protein: CASSRRLAENTGELFF. CDR3 DNA: TGTGCCAGCAGCCGAAGACTAGCGGAGAACACCGGGGAGCTGTTTTTT.